This note documents a single T cell receptor beta chain sequence. Its antigen target is currently unknown. It has no much larger one-base neighbor in the sample; base qualities were not kept. From cysteine to phenylalanine, the CDR3 is 16 amino acids long. Only the CDR3 DNA is retained, 48 bases long and in frame from the first base. The V end loses 0 bases and the J end loses 7 bases, and a stretch of 15 bases separates them. The germline V gene supplies CDR1 LGHNA and CDR2 YNFKEQ. The sample's time point label is to be understood as: progressive disease on ibrutinib. For TCR beta library preparation, 1.5 to 2.5 micrograms of genomic DNA were extracted from the cryopreserved PBMCs. High-throughput TCR beta sequencing was performed on longitudinal blood samples from CLL patients receiving ibrutinib monotherapy. Patients were enrolled in a phase 2 open-label single-center ibrutinib monotherapy trial.

The data originate from a study of cytotoxic CD8 clonotypes in ibrutinib-treated CLL (dated by TCRdb to the early 2020s). The study in broad terms: In this cohort, 15 patients were treatment-naive and under 13 were relapsed/refractory, while roughly 17 had unmutated IGHV. The response samples were drawn at a median of 12 months into treatment, with a range of about 6 to 40 months. Of the roughly 79 people in the trial, some 28 had longitudinal samples available. Cryopreserved peripheral blood mononuclear cells were collected before treatment, at response, and at either disease progression or sustained remission. Responses were partial in around 24 patients and complete in 2; after median around 72 months follow-up, about 15 stayed in remission and roughly twelve progressed. Patients were still on ibrutinib when every remission and progressive disease sample was collected. An average of around 250,000 productive templates and approximately 90,000 productive rearrangements was obtained per sample. Summary of the overall study and its limitations: Baseline clonality exceeded that of age-matched healthy donors and correlated strongly with circulating CD8+ T-cell counts. Public clonotypes were found to be uncommon and were observed to contract or remain stable during treatment; the increase in clonality was shown to reflect expansion of private clonotypes at ibrutinib response. Clonality increased at ibrutinib response, stayed stable in sustained remission, and fell back toward baseline at progression. Sampling times were not matched between patients in sustained remission and patients whose disease was progressing, and lymph node repertoires were not examined.

The goal of deep resolution MiSeq sequencing was a depth between 1 in 1 million and 1 in 200,000 T cells, and coverage averaged 10x per clonotype. The immunoSEQ hsTCRB Kit was used to generate TCR beta libraries. Per the source publication's procedure: Data were analyzed with ImmunoSEQ Data Assistant and ImmunoSEQ Analyzer, with V, D and J genes assigned per IMGT definitions. Clonality, which ranges from 0 to 1, was calculated by subtracting the normalized Shannon entropy of productive rearrangement frequencies from one. Only overrepresented clonotypes making up at least 0.05% of the repertoire of each patient were included in the public clonotype analysis. Repertoires from some 13 age-matched healthy donors in immuneACCESS were used as clonality controls. TCRdb took over this immuneACCESS table, retaining in-frame rearrangements with V and J assigned. Such tables are incomplete; in checked studies, under half of the missing clones stem from an unresolved V gene, and the remainder is unexplained. V and J calls and clone size are as listed in that table; D and trimming were resolved from the DNA. The sample yields approximately 74,000 clones; 80% were counted once. Roughly 7.1% of the sample comes from the top ten.

The sequencing here drew on PBMCs, taken at disease progression, from a patient treated with ibrutinib. The origin of this receptor is a human donor with chronic lymphocytic leukemia. The chain joins TRBV4-2 to TRBJ1-4; no D gene call is confident. DNA sequence: TGTGCCAGCAGCCAAGATAGGTTTCTCGCTAGTGAAAAACTGTTTTTT. The translation is CASSQDRFLASEKLFF.